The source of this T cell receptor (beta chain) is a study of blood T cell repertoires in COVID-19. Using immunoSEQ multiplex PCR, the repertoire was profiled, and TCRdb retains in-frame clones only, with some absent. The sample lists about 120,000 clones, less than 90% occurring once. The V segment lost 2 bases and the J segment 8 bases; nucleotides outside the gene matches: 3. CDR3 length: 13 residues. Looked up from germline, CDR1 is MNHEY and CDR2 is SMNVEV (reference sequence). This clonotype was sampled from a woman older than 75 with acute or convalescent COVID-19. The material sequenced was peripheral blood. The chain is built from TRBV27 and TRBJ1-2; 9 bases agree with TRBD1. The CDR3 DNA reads TGTGCCAGCAGTTTACGACAGGGGGGAGGCTACACCTTC. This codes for CASSLRQGGGYTF.